This entry features one T cell receptor (beta chain) sequence. This entry is derived from a study of blood T cell repertoires in COVID-19. Study-level information: The samples span acute and convalescent COVID-19 from the United States, Italy and Spain. Sources were T cells, B-cell-depleted T cells, or PBMCs; the material itself was cDNA or gDNA.

The CDR3 consists of 13 residues. Trimming took 7 bases from V and 7 from J, leaving 16 bases between them. Germline V gene data show CDR1 as MDHEN and CDR2 as SYDVKM. In the authors' methods: Cell counts per sample came from amplifying reference gene primers. Only in-frame clones appear in the TCRdb table, and some are missing; sequencing was by immunoSEQ multiplex PCR. V and J calls and clone size are those listed in that table; D and trimming were worked out from the DNA. The sample gives some 260,000 clones, 82% of which show up once; roughly 3.1% is in the top ten. This chain joins TRBV28 and TRBJ2-5; D unclear. This TCR was recovered from a young woman with acute or convalescent COVID-19. Material: peripheral blood. CDR3 protein: CASTPEADGTQYF. CDR3 bases: TGTGCCAGCACCCCAGAGGCAGATGGGACCCAGTACTTC.